Below, 28 T cell receptor beta chains from the same sample are listed, as sequenced in a study of T cells in Graves' hyperthyroidism and ophthalmopathy (dated by TCRdb to the late 2010s). The protocol used for the library was multiplex PCR. Sequencing was performed on an Illumina HiSeq 2000. The TCR beta CDR3 regions were amplified from RNA transcripts. The TCR CDR3 was subjected to a first round of RT-PCR using the HTBI primer set and the Qiagen OneStep RT-PCR kit. TCRdb redid the processing of the public reads, applying fastp at Q25 and MiXCR, and retained in-frame beta chains. Merged by CDR3 protein, the rows form single entries marked with the most common genes and DNA. This sample is represented by 500,000 or so distinct CDR3 sequences; roughly 16% of them were singletons. Clones ranked in the top ten supply over 25% of the sample. Sequencing was done on a sample of blood. The origin of the receptors is a woman aged 25 to 45 with Graves' ophthalmopathy.

The V call is TRBV25-1, the J call TRBJ2-5, with D unresolved. Trimming took off 1 base at V and 1 base at J, with 4 bases between the two ends. CDR1 is MGHDK, CDR2 SYGVNS, per germline. The CDR3 has 13 amino acids. The CDR3 DNA sequence: TGTGCCAGCAGTGAATTAGGCCAAGAGACCCAGTACTTC. Protein sequence: CASSELGQETQYF.

A few counts support this clonotype. V gene TRBV6-2 or TRBV6-3 combines with J gene TRBJ2-4; D gene uncertain. Germline lookup yields CDR1 MNHEY and CDR2 SVGEGT. Deletions cut 5 bases from V and 1 base from J, with 18 bases between. The CDR3 covers 17 residues. For the CDR3, the DNA is TGTGCCAGCAGTCAAGGCCCTCAGGACGCCGCCAAAAACATTCAGTACTTC. This encodes CASSQGPQDAAKNIQYF.

The chain employs TRBV6-2 or TRBV6-3 and TRBJ2-2; no definite D call. The CDR3 consists of 14 residues. CDR1 is MNHEY and CDR2 is SVGEGT in the germline V gene. With 0 bases removed from V and 8 bases from J, the gap between germline ends came to 10 bases. The CDR3 bases are TGTGCCAGCAGTTACTCGATCCGTCCGGGGGAGCTGTTTTTT. Its translation: CASSYSIRPGELFF.

V and J are TRBV19 and TRBJ1-1; D is perhaps TRBD1 (6 bases). This CDR3 has 17 residues. V was trimmed by 7 bases and J by 5 bases, leaving 26 bases between them. Germline CDR1 reads LNHDA; CDR2 reads SQIVND (reference sequence). The CDR3: CASNPSGTPTSRTEAFF. CDR3 sequence (DNA): TGTGCCAGTAACCCCTCCGGGACACCCACCTCTAGGACTGAAGCTTTCTTT. Full variable domain (missing parts from reference TRBV19 and TRBJ1-1): DGGITQSPKYLFRKEGQNVTLSCEQNLNHDAMYWYRQDPGQGLRLIYYSQIVNDFQKGDIAEGYSVSREKKESFPLTVTSAQKNPTAFYLCASNPSGTPTSRTEAFFGQGTRLTVV.

In this sample, this clonotype turned up many times. J is TRBJ2-6 and V is TRBV18; D is possibly TRBD1 (5 bases). Trimming pared 8 bases from V and 0 bases from J, leaving 11 bases between. Germline CDR1 and CDR2: KGHSH and LQKENI. The CDR3 extends over 15 amino acids. The CDR3 coding sequence is TGTGCCAGCACTACAGGTACCTCTGGGGCCAACGTCCTGACTTTC. Its protein is CASTTGTSGANVLTF.

Only a few counts were recorded for this clonotype. This chain joins TRBV6-1 and TRBJ1-5, with 7 bases aligning to TRBD1. The germline V gene encodes CDR1 MNHNS and CDR2 SASEGT. The V and J ends lost 10 bases and 3 bases, in that order; junction bases with no gene match: 6. The CDR3 covers 13 residues. The CDR3 protein is CATTGQVNQPQHF. CDR3 sequence (DNA): TGTGCCACCACTGGACAGGTCAATCAGCCCCAGCATTTT.

The V call is TRBV5-1, the J call TRBJ2-2; TRBD1 matches 9 bases. CDR1 and CDR2 from the germline V gene are SGHRS and YFSETQ. This CDR3 region has 15 residues. J was trimmed by 5 bases and V by 3 bases; bases with no gene match: 5. CDR3 sequence: CASSSTGGWTGELFF. As DNA, the CDR3 is TGCGCCAGCAGCTCAACAGGGGGCTGGACCGGGGAGCTGTTTTTT.

The gene calls are TRBV6-6 and TRBJ1-5, with 9 bases fitting TRBD1. Per germline, CDR1 MNHNY and CDR2 SVGAGI (reference sequence). The V and J ends lost 0 bases and 3 bases, in that order; junction bases with no gene match: 6. The CDR3 totals 17 residues. The CDR3 sequence: CASSYSTGTGNNQPQHF. The CDR3 nucleotides are TGTGCCAGCAGTTACTCCACCGGGACAGGGAACAATCAGCCCCAGCATTTT.

This clonotype was recorded at least ten times. This sequence joins TRBV6-2 or TRBV6-3 and TRBJ2-7; D possibly corresponds to TRBD1 (6 bases). Trimming pared 2 bases from V and 7 bases from J, leaving 15 bases between. Germline V CDR1 and CDR2: MNHEY, SVGEGT. CDR3 length: 14 amino acids. CDR3 loop: CASSYVGTGREQYF. The CDR3 DNA reads as TGTGCCAGCAGTTACGTGGGAACAGGGAGAGAGCAGTACTTC.

This clonotype was recorded at least ten times. V gene TRBV30 combines with J gene TRBJ1-1; D call uncertain. V lost 2 bases and J lost 4, with 11 bases in between. The CDR3 is 13 residues long. Germline V lookup: CDR1 GTSNPN, CDR2 SVGIG (reference sequence). CDR3 nucleotides: TGTGCCTGGAGTTTGGGGATTGGCACTGAAGCTTTCTTT. Protein sequence: CAWSLGIGTEAFF.

The chain uses TRBV6-1 and TRBJ2-7, with D possibly TRBD2 on 6 matching bases. Germline CDR1 MNHNS, CDR2 SASEGT. The CDR3 spans 14 residues. Deletions cut 3 bases from V and 2 bases from J, with 11 bases between. CDR3: CASSDGGFPYEQYF. As DNA, the CDR3 is TGTGCCAGCAGTGACGGAGGGTTTCCCTACGAGCAGTACTTC.

This clonotype was seen more than once but under ten times. An end of the junction does not agree with germline; a read error may underlie this. The chain combines TRBV2 with TRBJ2-6, with D perhaps TRBD1 (5 bases). Germline CDR1 and CDR2: SNHLY and FYNNEI. CDR3 length: 15 residues. The CDR3 DNA reads as TGTGCCACTAGAAGACCGCTCTCTGGGGCCGACGTCCTGACTTTC. Protein sequence: CATRRPLSGADVLTF.

The rearrangement uses TRBV19 and TRBJ1-2; maybe TRBD1 (6 bases). V lost 3 bases and J lost 4, with 15 bases in between. CDR3 size: 15 residues. In germline, CDR1 is LNHDA, CDR2 SQIVND (reference sequence). The CDR3 is CASSITGGAGYGYTF. In DNA form, the CDR3 reads TGTGCCAGTAGTATTACCGGGGGCGCCGGCTATGGCTACACCTTC. Looking up the rest from reference TRBV19 and TRBJ1-2 gives the full variable domain: DGGITQSPKYLFRKEGQNVTLSCEQNLNHDAMYWYRQDPGQGLRLIYYSQIVNDFQKGDIAEGYSVSREKKESFPLTVTSAQKNPTAFYLCASSITGGAGYGYTFGSGTRLTVV.

This clonotype was seen many times. V is TRBV2 and J is TRBJ2-2, with 11 bases identical to TRBD2. Trimming cost V 4 bases and J 5 bases; bases outside gene matches: 6. This CDR3 is built from 16 residues. Looked up from germline, CDR1 is SNHLY and CDR2 is FYNNEI. The CDR3 spells CASSGPLAGGTGELFF. The CDR3 DNA reads TGTGCCAGCAGTGGACCTCTAGCGGGAGGTACCGGGGAGCTGTTTTTT.

This clonotype appeared many times. This chain joins TRBV6-2 or TRBV6-3 and TRBJ2-1; 13 nucleotides align to TRBD2. The V and J ends lost 3 bases and 8 bases, in that order; junction bases with no gene match: 10. CDR3 length: 17 amino acids. The V gene's germline CDR1 is MNHEY and CDR2 SVGEGT. CDR3 nucleotides: TGTGCCAGCAGTTATAGGACTAGCGGGAGTTTTGATGATGAGCAGTTCTTC. Its translation is CASSYRTSGSFDDEQFF.

This clonotype has just a few counts. The chain uses TRBV6-4 and TRBJ2-3, with 9 positions matching TRBD2. Germline CDR1 and CDR2: MRHNA and SNTAGT. The CDR3 is made up of 15 amino acids. V was pared by 3 bases and J by 3 bases, with 4 bases of the junction left unmatched. As DNA, the CDR3 is TGTGCCAGCAGTGAATCGACTAGCGGAACAGATACGCAGTATTTT. Protein: CASSESTSGTDTQYF.

In this sample, this clonotype turned up a few times. The chain is built from TRBV12-3 or TRBV12-4 and TRBJ2-4, with a tentative D call TRBD1 (5 bases). The ends were cut back, 1 base at V and 0 bases at J, with 16 bases in the middle. This CDR3 has 18 residues. CDR3 in DNA: TGTGCCAGCAGTTTAGAGGGGTGGGGCAGGGAAGCCAAAAACATTCAGTACTTC. Protein product: CASSLEGWGREAKNIQYF.

This clonotype has more than one count but fewer than ten. The chain recombines TRBV9 with TRBJ2-7; D not certain. V lost 0 bases, J lost 4 bases, and 8 bases lay in between. Looked up from germline, CDR1 is SGDLS and CDR2 is YYNGEE. The CDR3 loop spans 13 amino acids. The CDR3: CASSVEPSYEQYF. For the CDR3, the DNA is TGTGCCAGCAGCGTAGAACCCTCATACGAGCAGTACTTC.

The table lists this clonotype with many counts. The gene calls are TRBV6-2 or TRBV6-3 and TRBJ1-5; D is undetermined. V was trimmed by 8 bases and J by 1 base, leaving 18 bases between them. Germline V CDR1 and CDR2: MNHEY, SVGEGT. The CDR3 contains 16 residues. The CDR3 DNA sequence: TGTGCCAGCCAGACCTTTGCTTTGGGGAGCAATCAGCCCCAGCATTTT. It yields the protein CASQTFALGSNQPQHF.

This rearrangement joins TRBV6-1 to TRBJ1-4, with a tentative D call TRBD1 (5 bases). This CDR3 comprises 14 residues. Germline loops: CDR1 MNHNS, CDR2 SASEGT. Trimming left V 8 bases short and J 5 bases short, with 15 bases between. The CDR3, as DNA: TGTGCCAGCGCGGGGGGGACCCTCAATGAAAAACTGTTTTTT. It is translated as CASAGGTLNEKLFF.

The chain recombines TRBV4-1 with TRBJ2-3, with D tentatively TRBD1 (6 bases). Trimming removed 4 bases from V and 4 bases from J, with 15 bases in between. This CDR3 is built from 15 residues. Germline lookup yields CDR1 MGHRA and CDR2 YSYEKL. The CDR3 sequence is CASSPRLTGSDTQYF. The CDR3, as DNA: TGCGCCAGCAGCCCCCGCCTTACAGGGTCAGATACGCAGTATTTT.

This chain joins TRBV4-1 and TRBJ2-3, with 12 bases fitting TRBD2. Losses at the gene ends were 1 base for V and 1 base for J; bases not matched to a gene: 9. This CDR3 comprises 19 residues. Germline V gives CDR1 MGHRA, CDR2 YSYEKL. This CDR3 is CASSQASRWTSGGTDTQYF. The CDR3 region has the DNA TGCGCCAGCAGCCAAGCAAGCAGGTGGACTAGCGGGGGCACAGATACGCAGTATTTT.

This clonotype has a handful of counts. The gene calls are TRBV20-1 and TRBJ2-5, with TRBD2 matching 10 bases. The germline V gene has CDR1 DFQATT and CDR2 SNEGSKA (reference sequence). The length of the CDR3 is 16 residues. The ends lost 4 bases at V and 4 bases at J; junction bases unmatched: 12. The CDR3 nucleotides read TGCAGTGCTAACGAAGGGACTAGCGAGAAGGGAGAGACCCAGTACTTC. It is translated as CSANEGTSEKGETQYF.

The sample holds a few counts of this clonotype. V usage is TRBV6-1 and J usage is TRBJ2-7, with TRBD2 identical over 16 bases. The CDR3 is made up of 16 amino acids. Germline V CDR1 and CDR2: MNHNS, SASEGT. Trimming removed 6 bases from V and 6 bases from J; junction bases left unmatched: 8. The CDR3 protein is CASRLLGLAGGGEQYF. CDR3 nucleotides: TGTGCCAGCAGACTACTGGGACTAGCGGGAGGGGGCGAGCAGTACTTC.

This clonotype was observed at least ten times. CDR3 bases: TGTGCCAGCAGCTTAGGAGGGACCGAGACCCAGTACTTC. It encodes CASSLGGTETQYF. This chain joins TRBV5-5 and TRBJ2-5; TRBD2 might be the D (6 bases). From germline, CDR1 is SGHKS and CDR2 YYEKEE (reference sequence). Deletions cut 2 bases from V and 5 bases from J, with 10 bases between. CDR3 length equals 13 residues.

This clonotype was observed a handful of times. This chain uses TRBV6-1 with TRBJ1-6; perhaps TRBD1 as D (6 bases). Trimming stripped 8 bases from V and 5 bases from J, with 13 bases between. The CDR3 totals 14 residues. Germline-derived CDR1 and CDR2 are MNHNS and SASEGT. The CDR3 nucleotides read TGTGCCAGCGATAGGGGGAACGATAATTCACCCCTCCACTTT. Residues: CASDRGNDNSPLHF.

The table lists this clonotype with many counts. CDR3 residues: CASSPLGAVANYGYTF. In nucleotides, the CDR3 is TGTGCCAGCTCACCCCTCGGGGCGGTAGCTAACTATGGCTACACCTTC. This chain links TRBV18 with TRBJ1-2; the D gene is possibly TRBD1 (5 bases). With 3 bases removed from V and 0 bases from J, the gap between germline ends came to 14 bases. Looked up from germline, CDR1 is KGHSH and CDR2 is LQKENI. The CDR3 runs 16 residues.

This clonotype was recorded many times. The chain joins TRBV6-2 or TRBV6-3 to TRBJ1-1; possible D gene TRBD1, 6 bases. V gave up 4 bases and J gave up 1 base, with 13 bases separating them. The germline CDR1 and CDR2 sequences are MNHEY and SVGEGT. The CDR3 has 15 residues. This chain's CDR3 is CASSWIGTSNTEAFF. As DNA, the CDR3 is TGTGCCAGCAGTTGGATTGGGACATCGAACACTGAAGCTTTCTTT.